One and the same sample provided the 28 T cell receptor beta chains below, sequenced in a study of cytomegalovirus exposure and HLA in healthy donors. The assay was immunoSEQ multiplex PCR, and TCRdb's table has in-frame clones only and misses some. Of under 150,000 clones detected, about 90% appear once; the ten largest clones hold around 8%. Sample: PBMCs. The receptors were gathered from a young woman in good health and CMV-seropositive.

V is TRBV28 and J is TRBJ1-1, with D possibly TRBD1 on 5 matching bases. Per germline, CDR1 MDHEN and CDR2 SYDVKM. V gave up 8 bases and J gave up 0 bases, with 10 bases separating them. The CDR3 runs to 13 residues. The DNA of the CDR3 is TGTGCCAGCGGTCGACAGATGAACACTGAAGCTTTCTTT. Translating gives CASGRQMNTEAFF.

This clone was counted only a few times. The V gene is TRBV10-3, the J gene TRBJ2-7; 7 bases map to TRBD1. Losses at the gene ends were 7 bases for V and 7 bases for J; bases not matched to a gene: 7. The CDR3 has 12 residues. The germline V gene has CDR1 ENHRY and CDR2 SYGVKD. The CDR3, as DNA: TGTGCCATCATGGACAGGTTAAGTGAGCAGTACTTC. Translating it yields CAIMDRLSEQYF.

This sequence joins TRBV19 and TRBJ2-3; D may be TRBD2 (5 bases). CDR1 LNHDA and CDR2 SQIVND come from the germline V gene (reference sequence). Trimming stripped 5 bases from V and 4 bases from J, with 10 bases between. The CDR3 contains 13 residues. In DNA, the CDR3 is TGTGCCAGTAGTGTCTCGGGGTCAGATACGCAGTATTTT. Amino acid sequence: CASSVSGSDTQYF.

The chain recombines TRBV6-1 with TRBJ1-5; 7 bases are shared with TRBD1. The ends lost 6 bases at V and 5 bases at J; junction bases unmatched: 4. From germline, CDR1 is MNHNS and CDR2 SASEGT. This CDR3 is built from 13 residues. The chain's CDR3 is CASRGDRDQPQHF. DNA for the CDR3: TGTGCCAGCAGGGGAGACAGGGATCAGCCCCAGCATTTT.

The J gene is TRBJ1-6, the V gene TRBV7-9, with a possible D match to TRBD1 (6 bases). Germline CDR1 reads SEHNR; CDR2 reads FQNEAQ (reference sequence). There are 16 residues in the CDR3. V shed 4 bases and J shed 1 base, with 11 bases lying between them. CDR3 protein: CASSSSDRSYNSPLHF. The CDR3, as DNA: TGTGCCAGCAGCTCTTCTGACAGGTCCTATAATTCACCCCTCCACTTT.

The chain has TRBV28 and TRBJ1-1, with 7 bases lining up with TRBD1. The CDR3 sequence is 14 residues long. V shed 5 bases, J shed 4 bases, and the junction held 7 bases outside the gene matches. Germline V gene lookup returns CDR1 MDHEN and CDR2 SYDVKM. For the CDR3, the DNA is TGTGCCAGCAGTCCGCTCGACAGGGTCACTGAAGCTTTCTTT. Amino acid sequence: CASSPLDRVTEAFF.

The chain links TRBV7-9 to TRBJ2-5; 9 bases are shared with TRBD2. The V gene end was trimmed by 2 bases and the J gene end by 1 base; junction bases not matched to a gene: 5. From germline, CDR1 is SEHNR and CDR2 FQNEAQ (reference sequence). This CDR3 comprises 16 residues. The CDR3: CASSLRTSETQETQYF. The CDR3 coding sequence is TGTGCCAGCAGCTTACGGACTAGCGAAACCCAAGAGACCCAGTACTTC.

CDR3: CASSEYFYYEQYF. The CDR3 DNA reads TGTGCCAGCAGTGAATACTTTTACTACGAGCAGTACTTC. This chain uses TRBV6-1 with TRBJ2-7; D gene unclear. Trimming removed 2 bases from V and 3 bases from J, with 8 bases in between. Germline CDR1 is MNHNS and CDR2 is SASEGT. This CDR3 contains 13 residues.

The rearrangement uses TRBV27 and TRBJ2-7, with D tentatively TRBD2 (5 bases). With 3 bases removed from V and 2 bases from J, the gap between germline ends came to 8 bases. This CDR3 has 13 residues. The V gene's germline CDR1 is MNHEY and CDR2 SMNVEV (reference sequence). The CDR3 reads CASSFEGAYEQYF. In DNA, the CDR3 is TGTGCCAGCAGTTTTGAGGGAGCCTACGAGCAGTACTTC.

The chain uses TRBV28 and TRBJ1-2; 9 bases agree with TRBD1. The V gene end was trimmed by 10 bases and the J gene end by 8 bases; junction bases not matched to a gene: 11. The V gene's germline CDR1 is MDHEN and CDR2 SYDVKM. The CDR3 sequence is 13 residues long. CDR3 amino acids: CATSWTGEIGYTF. CDR3 nucleotides: TGTGCCACCAGCTGGACAGGGGAGATCGGCTACACCTTC.

This sequence joins TRBV4-1 and TRBJ2-5; TRBD2 matches at 7 bases. The CDR3 runs 17 residues. Germline CDR1 is MGHRA and CDR2 is YSYEKL. V shed 3 bases and J 5 bases; nucleotides not matched to a gene: 15. As DNA, the CDR3 is TGCGCCAGCAGCCAGTGGGGCGAGACTAGCATTGGGGAGACCCAGTACTTC. Translated, it gives CASSQWGETSIGETQYF.

The V gene is TRBV2, the J gene TRBJ2-3, with TRBD2 matching over 13 bases. This CDR3 is 18 amino acids long. Looked up from germline, CDR1 is SNHLY and CDR2 is FYNNEI. The trim removed 10 bases at V and 3 bases at J, leaving 16 bases unmatched. Here the CDR3 reads CAIPPTSGRALGTDTQYF. DNA of the CDR3: TGTGCCATCCCGCCTACTAGCGGGAGGGCCCTCGGAACAGATACGCAGTATTTT. The whole variable domain, remainder taken from reference TRBV2 and TRBJ2-3, is EPEVTQTPSHQVTQMGQEVILRCVPISNHLYFYWYRQILGQKVEFLVSFYNNEISEKSEIFDDQFSVERPDGSNFTLKIRSTKLEDSAMYFCAIPPTSGRALGTDTQYFGPGTRLTVL.

The CDR3 DNA reads TGTGCCAGCAGGTCAGGGAATGCGGAGACCCAGTACTTC. Encoded protein: CASRSGNAETQYF. The J gene is TRBJ2-5, the V gene TRBV5-8; TRBD1 might be the D (5 bases). The CDR3 has 13 residues. Germline V gene data show CDR1 as SGHTS and CDR2 as YDEGEE. The V gene lost 5 bases and the J gene lost 5 bases, with 13 bases spanning the gap.

V is TRBV4-1 and J is TRBJ2-7, with D unclear. Germline loops: CDR1 MGHRA, CDR2 YSYEKL. Trimming pared 1 base from V and 4 bases from J, leaving 11 bases between. The CDR3 covers 14 residues. Here the CDR3 DNA reads TGCGCCAGCAGCCAAGGTCACAACGGGTACGAGCAGTACTTC. Translated: CASSQGHNGYEQYF.

This chain links TRBV18 with TRBJ2-7, with TRBD1 matching over 7 bases. Per the germline V gene, CDR1 is KGHSH and CDR2 is LQKENI. J was trimmed by 4 bases and V by 2 bases; bases with no gene match: 11. The CDR3 is made up of 16 amino acids. CDR3 in DNA: TGTGCCAGCTCACCAACCCCTACCCGACAGGGATACGAGCAGTACTTC. Translated, it gives CASSPTPTRQGYEQYF.

This rearrangement joins TRBV28 to TRBJ1-5; 7 positions match TRBD1. J lost 0 bases, V lost 5 bases, and 10 bases had no gene match. CDR1 is MDHEN, CDR2 SYDVKM, per germline. The CDR3 has 17 amino acids. The CDR3 region has the DNA TGTGCCAGCAGTCCCGGGACAGAAATACTTAGCAATCAGCCCCAGCATTTT. Its protein product is CASSPGTEILSNQPQHF.

J is TRBJ2-3 and V is TRBV11-2; D is undetermined. This CDR3 has 14 residues. Germline values: CDR1 SGHAT, CDR2 FQNNGV. V lost 2 bases and J lost 0, with 6 bases in between. CDR3 sequence: CASSLIASTDTQYF. The CDR3 region has the DNA TGTGCCAGCAGCTTAATAGCTAGCACAGATACGCAGTATTTT.

The rearrangement uses TRBV5-1 and TRBJ2-5, with TRBD2 matching 10 bases. J gave up 2 bases and V 5 bases, and 12 bases lay outside the gene matches. CDR3 length equals 17 residues. Germline CDR1 and CDR2: SGHRS and YFSETQ. Written as DNA, the CDR3 is TGCGCCAGCAGTCTTGACCCTAGCGGGGGAGGGCAAGAGACCCAGTACTTC. Residues: CASSLDPSGGGQETQYF.

The table lists this clone with a few counts. The chain combines TRBV5-1 with TRBJ1-2, with D perhaps TRBD1 (5 bases). This CDR3 has 15 amino acids. Trimming left V 0 bases short and J 3 bases short, with 12 bases between. Looked up from germline, CDR1 is SGHRS and CDR2 is YFSETQ. The CDR3 loop is CASSLEPGTHYGYTF. The DNA for the CDR3 is TGCGCCAGCAGCTTGGAGCCAGGGACTCACTATGGCTACACCTTC.

The CDR3 nucleotides read TGTGCCAGCAGCTTTAAGGCGGGGGCCACCGGGGAGCTGTTTTTT. This gives the protein CASSFKAGATGELFF. The chain joins TRBV7-3 to TRBJ2-2; D perhaps matches TRBD2 (7 bases). The CDR3 consists of 15 residues. CDR1 is SGHTA, CDR2 FQGTGA, per germline. Trimming took off 3 bases at V and 4 bases at J, with 12 bases between the two ends.

In DNA, the CDR3 is TGTGCCAGCAGTTTTACCTCCGGACACCTACAAGAGACCCAGTACTTC. This codes for CASSFTSGHLQETQYF. The gene calls are TRBV28 and TRBJ2-5; D possibly corresponds to TRBD1 (5 bases). Germline values: CDR1 MDHEN, CDR2 SYDVKM. The CDR3 sequence is 16 residues long. V lost 3 bases and J lost 2, with 16 bases in between.

This clone turned up a few times. The chain recombines TRBV4-1 with TRBJ1-6, with D perhaps TRBD1 (6 bases). This CDR3 has 17 residues. CDR1 is MGHRA, CDR2 YSYEKL, per germline. V dropped 2 bases and J dropped 4 bases, with 15 bases sitting between them. CDR3 DNA: TGCGCCAGCAGCCAACCCACAGGGTTGGGTTATAATTCACCCCTCCACTTT. As protein: CASSQPTGLGYNSPLHF.

This sequence joins TRBV7-6 and TRBJ2-3; D remains unclear. From germline, CDR1 is SGHVS and CDR2 FNYEAQ. V lost 4 bases and J lost 0, with 2 bases in between. This CDR3 is 12 amino acids long. The CDR3 sequence is CASSSSTDTQYF. CDR3 DNA: TGTGCCAGCAGCTCTAGCACAGATACGCAGTATTTT.

The chain couples TRBV27 to TRBJ1-4, with D maybe TRBD1 (5 bases). CDR3 length: 15 residues. Trimming shortened V by 2 bases and J by 5 bases, and 12 bases separated the two germline ends. From germline, CDR1 is MNHEY and CDR2 SMNVEV (reference sequence). The CDR3 sequence is CASSLIPGLNEKLFF. The CDR3 nucleotides are TGTGCCAGCAGTTTAATCCCAGGGTTGAATGAAAAACTGTTTTTT.

The V gene is TRBV14, the J gene TRBJ1-1; D remains ambiguous. Germline V gene data show CDR1 as SGHDN and CDR2 as FVKESK. Trimming left V 5 bases short and J 1 base short, with 14 bases between. This CDR3 comprises 15 residues. CDR3 nucleotide sequence: TGTGCCAGCAGCTTCGGGAAGATGTGGAACACTGAAGCTTTCTTT. Translated: CASSFGKMWNTEAFF. The full variable domain, completed using reference TRBV14 and TRBJ1-1, is EAGVTQFPSHSVIEKGQTVTLRCDPISGHDNLYWYRRVMGKEIKFLLHFVKESKQDESGMPNNRFLAERTGGTYSTLKVQPAELEDSGVYFCASSFGKMWNTEAFFGQGTRLTVV.

The chain employs TRBV9 and TRBJ2-1; 8 bases line up with TRBD2. The CDR3 length is 15 residues. Germline V lookup: CDR1 SGDLS, CDR2 YYNGEE. With V trimmed by 1 base and J by 2 bases, 2 bases remained unmatched. The CDR3 region has the DNA TGTGCCAGCAGCGTAAATAGCGGGACCTACAATGAGCAGTTCTTC. This encodes CASSVNSGTYNEQFF.

The J gene is TRBJ2-1, the V gene TRBV5-1, with 13 bases fitting TRBD2. The CDR3 runs to 19 residues. Germline V lookup: CDR1 SGHRS, CDR2 YFSETQ. The V and J ends lost 0 bases and 7 bases, in that order; junction bases with no gene match: 13. The chain's CDR3 is CASSLAFRGILAGGNEQFF. DNA of the CDR3: TGCGCCAGCAGCTTGGCCTTCAGGGGGATACTAGCGGGAGGGAATGAGCAGTTCTTC.

This chain links TRBV2 with TRBJ1-5; D may be TRBD1 (6 bases). The CDR3 has 15 amino acids. Germline V gene sequence: CDR1 SNHLY, CDR2 FYNNEI. V gave up 9 bases and J gave up 4 bases, with 19 bases separating them. The CDR3 sequence: CASSRRQDSNQPQHF. CDR3 nucleotides: TGTGCCAGTAGCCGAAGACAGGATTCGAATCAGCCCCAGCATTTT.